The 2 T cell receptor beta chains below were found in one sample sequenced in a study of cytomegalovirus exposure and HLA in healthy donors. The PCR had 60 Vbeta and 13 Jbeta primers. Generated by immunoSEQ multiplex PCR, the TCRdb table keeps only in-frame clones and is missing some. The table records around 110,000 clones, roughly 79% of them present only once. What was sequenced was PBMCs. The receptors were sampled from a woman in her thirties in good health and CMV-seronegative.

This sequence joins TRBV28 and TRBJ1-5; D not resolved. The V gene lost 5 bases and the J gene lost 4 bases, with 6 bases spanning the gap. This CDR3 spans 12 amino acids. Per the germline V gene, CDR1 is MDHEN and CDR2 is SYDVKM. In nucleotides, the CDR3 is TGTGCCAGCAGTGTCACTAATCAGCCCCAGCATTTT. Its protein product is CASSVTNQPQHF.

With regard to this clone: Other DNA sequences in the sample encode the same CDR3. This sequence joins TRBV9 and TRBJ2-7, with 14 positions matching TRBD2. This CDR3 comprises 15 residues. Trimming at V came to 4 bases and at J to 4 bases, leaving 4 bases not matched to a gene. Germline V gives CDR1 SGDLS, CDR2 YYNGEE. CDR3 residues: CASSPRLAGGYEQYF. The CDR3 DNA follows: TGTGCCAGCAGCCCACGACTAGCGGGAGGGTACGAGCAGTACTTC.